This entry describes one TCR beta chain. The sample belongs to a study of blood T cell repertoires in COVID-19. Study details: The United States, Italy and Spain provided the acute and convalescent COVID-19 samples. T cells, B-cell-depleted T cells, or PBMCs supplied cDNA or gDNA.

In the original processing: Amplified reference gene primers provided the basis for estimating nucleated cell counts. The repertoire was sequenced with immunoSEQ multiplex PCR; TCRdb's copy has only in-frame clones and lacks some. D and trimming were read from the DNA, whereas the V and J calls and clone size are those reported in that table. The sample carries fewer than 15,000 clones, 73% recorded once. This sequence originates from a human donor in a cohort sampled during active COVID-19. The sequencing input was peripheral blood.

CDR3 region: CASSLSGQGNYGYTF. CDR3 DNA: TGCGCCAGCAGCTTGTCGGGACAGGGGAACTATGGCTACACCTTC. This chain joins TRBV5-1 and TRBJ1-2; 10 bases are a match to TRBD1. The germline V gene has CDR1 SGHRS and CDR2 YFSETQ. The V and J ends lost 1 base and 2 bases, in that order; junction bases with no gene match: 2. CDR3 length: 15 amino acids.